The 9 T cell receptor beta chains given below trace back to one sample, sequenced in a study of CD8 T cells in Susac syndrome. After extraction with the RNeasy kit, about 0.45 to 1 ug of the RNA was reverse transcribed using random hexamers. MiXCR was run by TCRdb on the immunoSEQ multiplex PCR reads, yielding one entry per CDR3 protein. Of roughly 190,000 distinct CDR3 sequences in the sample, about 93% are singletons; the top ten hold 0.1%. Input material: CD4+ T cells from PBMCs. These TCRs come from a human donor in good health.

This chain links TRBV5-1 with TRBJ2-1, with D possibly being TRBD1 (5 bases). The CDR3 covers 14 residues. CDR1 and CDR2 from the germline V gene are SGHRS and YFSETQ. The germline V and J ends were trimmed by 3 bases and 2 bases, with 9 bases remaining between them. The CDR3 is CASSSMTAYNEQFF. The DNA of the CDR3 is TGCGCCAGCAGCTCGATGACAGCCTACAATGAGCAGTTCTTC.

In this sample, this clonotype turned up once. This chain links TRBV19 with TRBJ1-5; tentative D call: TRBD1 (5 bases). In germline, CDR1 is LNHDA, CDR2 SQIVND (reference sequence). The CDR3 loop spans 16 amino acids. With 3 bases removed from V and 3 bases from J, the gap between germline ends came to 15 bases. CDR3 coding DNA: TGTGCCAGTAGTATCATTTGGGGGTCTGACAATCAGCCCCAGCATTTT. Translation gives CASSIIWGSDNQPQHF.

The chain links TRBV5-6 to TRBJ1-3; 8 positions match TRBD1. The CDR3 consists of 16 residues. Unmatched junction bases numbered 10, after V lost 4 bases and J lost 4 bases. Per the germline V gene, CDR1 is SGHDT and CDR2 is YYEEEE. The CDR3 sequence is CASSPSTGASGNTIYF. CDR3 nucleotides: TGTGCCAGCAGCCCCTCGACAGGGGCCTCGGGAAACACCATATATTTT.

The V call is TRBV6-1, the J call TRBJ1-6; 11 bases are shared with TRBD1. J was trimmed by 6 bases and V by 5 bases; bases with no gene match: 12. The CDR3 totals 18 residues. Germline CDR1 MNHNS, CDR2 SASEGT. CDR3 bases: TGTGCCAGCAGTCGGACCCTCGGGACAGGGGGGACTAATTCACCCCTCCACTTT. Its protein product is CASSRTLGTGGTNSPLHF.

V is TRBV4-2 and J is TRBJ2-5; a weak D match, TRBD2 (6 bases). This CDR3 is 15 amino acids long. CDR1 and CDR2 (germline): LGHNA, YNFKEQ. V shed 5 bases and J shed 1 base, with 14 bases lying between them. The CDR3 here is CASSVRVTSQETQYF. Written as DNA, the CDR3 is TGTGCCAGCAGCGTAAGGGTGACTAGCCAAGAGACCCAGTACTTC.

The V and J genes are TRBV30 and TRBJ2-3; D is possibly TRBD1 (5 bases). The CDR3 covers 15 residues. Germline CDR1 and CDR2: GTSNPN and SVGIG (reference sequence). V lost 7 bases to trimming and J lost 2 bases, with 19 bases between them. Here the CDR3 DNA reads TGTGCCTCTACAAACAGGAGAAGGGCCACAGATACGCAGTATTTT. Its protein is CASTNRRRATDTQYF.

This chain connects TRBV5-1 to TRBJ2-3; 11 positions agree with TRBD2. J lost 6 bases, V lost 7 bases, and 7 bases had no gene match. Germline loops: CDR1 SGHRS, CDR2 YFSETQ. CDR3 length: 14 amino acids. DNA for the CDR3: TGCGCCAGCGAGGTAGCGGGGGGGTCGGATACGCAGTATTTT. This sequence encodes CASEVAGGSDTQYF.

This clonotype was recorded once. The chain combines TRBV18 with TRBJ2-5; 13 bases match TRBD2. The CDR3 is 15 residues long. Germline CDR1 KGHSH, CDR2 LQKENI. The trim removed 3 bases at V and 4 bases at J, leaving 2 bases unmatched. The CDR3 coding sequence is TGTGCCAGCTCACCGGGACTAGCGGGGACAGAGACCCAGTACTTC. Protein product: CASSPGLAGTETQYF.

The J gene is TRBJ2-1, the V gene TRBV30, with D possibly matching TRBD2 (6 bases). The ends were cut back, 2 bases at V and 6 bases at J, with 8 bases in the middle. The germline V gene encodes CDR1 GTSNPN and CDR2 SVGIG (reference sequence). This CDR3 contains 12 residues. The CDR3 sequence is CAWSQAGNEQFF. The CDR3 bases are TGTGCCTGGAGTCAAGCGGGCAATGAGCAGTTCTTC.